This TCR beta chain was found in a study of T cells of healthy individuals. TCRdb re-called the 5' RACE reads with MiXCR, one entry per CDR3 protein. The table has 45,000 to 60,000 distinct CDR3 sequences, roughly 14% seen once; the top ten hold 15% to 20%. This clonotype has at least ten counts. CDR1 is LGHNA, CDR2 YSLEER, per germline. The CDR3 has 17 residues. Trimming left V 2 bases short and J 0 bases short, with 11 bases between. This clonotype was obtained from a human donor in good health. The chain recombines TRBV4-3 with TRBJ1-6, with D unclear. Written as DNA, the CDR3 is TGCGCCAGCAGCCAATCCCCAGACGGCTCCTATAATTCACCCCTCCACTTT. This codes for CASSQSPDGSYNSPLHF.